A selection of T cell receptor beta chains follows, all from one sample in a study of early T cells in non-severe SARS-CoV-2 infection. TCRdb reanalysed the 5' RACE reads using MiXCR and keeps one entry per CDR3 protein. The table lists fewer than 100,000 distinct CDR3 sequences, roughly an eighth of them singletons. The sequenced sample was whole blood. The receptors here all came from an adult who was a healthcare worker with PCR-confirmed SARS-CoV-2 infection or an uninfected control (not recorded which). Each CDR3 is given with its conserved first and last residue. The D gene is left open where the match is weak. Clone size is not always given. Where it is, it says once, few, many or a class for expanded clones.

d_call | clone_size | j_call | v_call | cdr3_nt | cdr3_aa
. | many | TRBJ2-3 | TRBV7-9 | TGTGCCAGCAGCAGGCAGGGGGATACGCAGTATTTT | CASSRQGDTQYF
TRBD1 | many | TRBJ2-4 | TRBV5-1 | TGCGCCAGCAGCACGAGGGGGCAGGGGATAGACATTCAGTACTTC | CASSTRGQGIDIQYF
TRBD1 | . | TRBJ1-2 | TRBV28 | TGTGCCAGCAGTTCCCCCAGGGGGGATGCTATGACTCGCTACACCTTC | CASSSPRGDAMTRYTF
. | many | TRBJ1-6 | TRBV20-1 | TGCAGTGCGTCTTGGGGGGAAACCCTCCACTTT | CSASWGETLHF
TRBD2 | . | TRBJ2-1 | TRBV6-1 | TGTGCCAGCAGTGAATCCATAGCGGGGGGGTCTTACAATGAGCAGTTCTTC | CASSESIAGGSYNEQFF
TRBD1 | many | TRBJ1-2 | TRBV25-1 | TGTGCCAGCAGGGGGGACAGGGAGGTCAATGGCTACACCTTC | CASRGDREVNGYTF
TRBD1 | . | TRBJ1-2 | TRBV11-2 | TGTGCCAGCAGCCCGGAGGACAGGAATTATGGCTACACCTTC | CASSPEDRNYGYTF
. | . | TRBJ2-3 | TRBV5-1 | TGCGCCAGCAGCTCTTACAGATCCACAGATACGCAGTATTTT | CASSSYRSTDTQYF
. | . | TRBJ1-3 | TRBV7-2 | TGTGCCAGCAGCTTAAGCTCGGCAGGGAGGTTTCCTGGAAACACCATATATTTT | CASSLSSAGRFPGNTIYF
TRBD2 | few | TRBJ2-5 | TRBV11-2 | TGTGCCAGCAGGGGACTAGGCCTGGGGACCCAGTACTTC | CASRGLGLGTQYF
TRBD1 | few | TRBJ2-6 | TRBV5-1 | TGCGCCAGCAGCTTCGGGACAGGGGTATTGGGCTCTGGGGCCAACGTCCTGACTTTC | CASSFGTGVLGSGANVLTF
. | many | TRBJ2-2 | TRBV20-1 | TGCAGTGCTAGTTGGTTTCCGGACACCGGGGAGCTGTTTTTT | CSASWFPDTGELFF
. | . | TRBJ1-3 | TRBV7-7 | TGTGCCAGCCCAACCAAAGCTGGAAACACCATATATTTT | CASPTKAGNTIYF
. | many | TRBJ1-2 | TRBV10-3 | TGTGCCATCAGTGAGGACCTTAACTATGGCTACACCTTC | CAISEDLNYGYTF
TRBD1 | many | TRBJ2-2 | TRBV4-1 | TGCGCCAGCAGCCGAGCCGCCGTACAGGGGGTCACCGGGGAGCTGTTTTTT | CASSRAAVQGVTGELFF
. | few | TRBJ2-5 | TRBV5-4 | TGTGCCAGCAGCCCGCCCCCCGGACCGAGGGGGGAGACCCAGTACTTC | CASSPPPGPRGETQYF
. | many | TRBJ2-2 | TRBV29-1 | TGCAGCGTTGAGTGGAACACCGGGGAGCTGTTTTTT | CSVEWNTGELFF
. | . | TRBJ1-1 | TRBV20-1 | TGCAGTGCTAGAGATCCTAATCCAGGGTCTAGTGAAGCTTTCTTT | CSARDPNPGSSEAFF
. | . | TRBJ2-7 | TRBV5-1 | TGCGCCAGCAGTTTTAATCCTAGGGGCGGCTACGAGCAGTACTTC | CASSFNPRGGYEQYF
TRBD1 | . | TRBJ2-7 | TRBV5-5 | TGTGCCAGCAGCTTTCGACAGGGCTACTACGAGCAGTACTTC | CASSFRQGYYEQYF
TRBD1 | many | TRBJ1-5 | TRBV23-1 | TGCGCCAGCAGTCAGCCAGCCCGGACAGGTTTTCATCAGCCCCAGCATTTT | CASSQPARTGFHQPQHF
. | . | TRBJ1-2 | TRBV28 | TGTGCCAGCGGGTCAGGGAGGGATGGCTACACCTTC | CASGSGRDGYTF
. | . | TRBJ1-6 | TRBV12-3/TRBV12-4 | TGTGCCAGCAGTTTATCAAGCTCCTATAATTCACCCCTCCACTTT | CASSLSSSYNSPLHF
TRBD1 | . | TRBJ2-7 | TRBV28 | TGTGCCAGCAGGGCCGGGACAGCCTACGAGCAGTACTTC | CASRAGTAYEQYF
TRBD1 | many | TRBJ2-1 | TRBV3-1 | TGTGCCAGCAGCCAAGAAGGGACAGGCAAGAATGAGCAGTTCTTC | CASSQEGTGKNEQFF
. | . | TRBJ2-7 | TRBV18 | TGTGCCAGCTCACAAAAAGGAGCCTACGAGCAGTACTTC | CASSQKGAYEQYF
. | . | TRBJ2-4 | TRBV18 | TGTGCCAGCTCCCCCAACAGGGATGACATTCAGTACTTC | CASSPNRDDIQYF